A selection of T cell receptor beta chains follows, all from one sample in a study of T cell responses to AZD1222 COVID-19 vaccine. Here immunoSEQ multiplex PCR was the method, and the copy in TCRdb shows in-frame clones only, minus some. This sample has about 67,000 clones; 83% occur once, and the top ten carry about 6.1%. This specimen consisted of peripheral blood, obtained 28 days after the second AZD1222 dose. Source of these receptors: an adult who received the AZD1222 COVID-19 vaccine. The CDR3 runs from the conserved cysteine through the conserved F or W. A D gene is named only where the DNA matches it firmly. Clone size is not always given. Where it is, it says once, few, many or a class for expanded clones.

V	J	size	D	CDR3	DNA
TRBV7-2	TRBJ2-7	.	.	CASSSGPTRYEQYF	TGTGCCAGCAGCTCGGGACCGACGAGGTACGAGCAGTACTTC
TRBV6-4	TRBJ2-3	few	TRBD2	CASSDSAGGATDTQYF	TGTGCCAGCAGTGACTCAGCGGGGGGGGCCACAGATACGCAGTATTTT
TRBV27	TRBJ2-7	.	TRBD1	CASSGGDRGRTYEQYF	TGTGCCAGCAGTGGGGGGGACAGGGGGCGAACCTACGAGCAGTACTTC
TRBV7-2	TRBJ1-3	.	.	CASSLEVGAAGNTIYF	TGTGCCAGCAGCTTAGAAGTGGGGGCGGCTGGAAACACCATATATTTT
TRBV6-5	TRBJ2-5	.	.	CASSDRSQETQYF	TGTGCCAGCAGCGACAGGAGCCAAGAGACCCAGTACTTC
TRBV3-1/TRBV3-2	TRBJ1-2	.	.	CASSQVEGYGYTF	TGTGCCAGCAGCCAAGTCGAGGGCTATGGCTACACCTTC
TRBV11-2	TRBJ1-4	.	TRBD1	CASSFKPPGQGEKLFF	TGTGCCAGCAGCTTTAAGCCGCCGGGACAGGGGGAAAAACTGTTTTTT
TRBV19	TRBJ1-1	.	.	CASSDPRRVHTEAFF	TGTGCCAGTAGTGATCCGCGACGGGTACACACTGAAGCTTTCTTT
TRBV4-2	TRBJ1-6	.	TRBD1	CASSIPDRGMGSPLHF	TGTGCCAGCAGCATACCGGACAGGGGGATGGGTTCACCCCTCCACTTT
TRBV5-1	TRBJ2-1	.	.	CASSLDPTSSYNEQFF	TGCGCCAGCAGCTTGGATCCAACGAGCTCCTACAATGAGCAGTTCTTC
TRBV9	TRBJ1-2	.	TRBD1	CASLDGDRGCYGYTF	TGTGCCAGCCTCGACGGGGACAGGGGCTGCTATGGCTACACCTTC
TRBV6-5	TRBJ2-1	once	.	CASSHGVNEQFF	TGTGCCAGCTCCCACGGGGTCAATGAGCAGTTCTTC
TRBV5-8	TRBJ2-1	few	.	CASSLGASSYNEQFF	TGTGCCAGCAGCTTGGGGGCATCCTCCTACAATGAGCAGTTCTTC
TRBV6-6	TRBJ2-1	.	.	CASGQPERSSYNEQFF	TGTGCCAGCGGACAGCCCGAACGGAGCTCCTACAATGAGCAGTTCTTC
TRBV5-1	TRBJ2-5	.	.	CASSFSSPEGRTQYF	TGCGCCAGCAGCTTTTCAAGCCCAGAAGGTAGGACCCAGTACTTC
TRBV20-1	TRBJ1-5	.	.	CSASRGEDQPQHF	TGCAGTGCCAGTCGGGGGGAGGATCAGCCCCAGCATTTT
TRBV6-5	TRBJ1-5	.	.	CASRRDPTQPQHF	TGTGCCAGCAGGCGAGACCCAACTCAGCCCCAGCATTTT
TRBV6-1	TRBJ2-1	.	.	CASSEAGREQFF	TGTGCCAGCAGTGAAGCCGGCAGGGAGCAGTTCTTC
TRBV6-4	TRBJ1-2	.	.	CASSDSAGGYTF	TGTGCCAGCAGTGACTCGGCAGGGGGCTACACCTTC
TRBV5-5	TRBJ2-4	few	.	CASSLEGTDKNIQYF	TGTGCCAGCAGCTTGGAGGGTACGGACAAAAACATTCAGTACTTC
TRBV30	TRBJ1-5	few	.	CAWSQDSNQPQHF	TGTGCCTGGAGCCAAGATAGCAATCAGCCCCAGCATTTT
TRBV27	TRBJ2-1	.	.	CASSLSAPTHNEQFF	TGTGCCAGCAGTTTATCGGCACCGACCCACAATGAGCAGTTCTTC
TRBV4-1	TRBJ2-7	.	.	CASSQAMGRAPYEQYF	TGCGCCAGCAGCCAAGCCATGGGACGGGCCCCCTACGAGCAGTACTTC
TRBV5-1	TRBJ1-5	.	.	CASSLRGSQPQHF	TGCGCCAGCAGCTTAAGGGGTTCTCAGCCCCAGCATTTT
TRBV7-8	TRBJ1-1	few	.	CASSPKWQNTEAFF	TGTGCCAGCAGTCCGAAGTGGCAGAACACTGAAGCTTTCTTT
TRBV7-9	TRBJ2-3	once	.	CASSPTGSTDTQYF	TGTGCCAGCAGCCCTACAGGGTCAACAGATACGCAGTATTTT
TRBV5-1	TRBJ1-1	.	.	CASSSTGRDTEAFF	TGCGCCAGCAGCTCGACGGGAAGGGACACTGAAGCTTTCTTT
TRBV28	TRBJ1-2	few	.	CASSLPGGGPKIWGYTF	TGTGCCAGCAGTTTGCCCGGGGGGGGCCCTAAAATTTGGGGCTACACCTTC
TRBV5-6	TRBJ2-2	.	.	CASSLVGELNTGELFF	TGTGCCAGCAGCTTGGTAGGGGAATTGAACACCGGGGAGCTGTTTTTT
TRBV7-2	TRBJ1-4	.	.	CASMANRARGEKLFF	TGTGCCAGCATGGCGAACAGGGCCCGAGGTGAAAAACTGTTTTTT
TRBV12-3/TRBV12-4	TRBJ1-2	.	.	CATSPAGRGYTF	TGTGCCACCTCCCCCGCGGGGAGAGGCTACACCTTC
TRBV7-8	TRBJ1-2	.	.	CASSLADRPRDGYTF	TGTGCCAGCAGCTTAGCGGATCGGCCTCGGGATGGCTACACCTTC
TRBV4-3	TRBJ1-5	.	.	CASSQEGGNQPQHF	TGCGCCAGCAGCCAAGAAGGGGGCAATCAGCCCCAGCATTTT
TRBV30	TRBJ1-2	.	TRBD1	CAWRMGTGVGYTF	TGTGCCTGGAGAATGGGGACAGGGGTTGGCTACACCTTC
TRBV19	TRBJ1-1	medium-sized	.	CASSPQGIYRTEAFF	TGTGCCAGTAGTCCGCAGGGGATTTATCGCACTGAAGCTTTCTTT
TRBV30	TRBJ1-1	.	TRBD1	CAWRTGGKAFF	TGTGCCTGGCGAACAGGGGGCAAAGCTTTCTTT
TRBV12-3/TRBV12-4	TRBJ2-3	.	.	CASSRDTDTQYF	TGTGCCAGCAGTCGGGACACAGATACGCAGTATTTT
TRBV5-1	TRBJ2-7	.	TRBD1	CASSLQGGYEQYF	TGCGCCAGCAGCTTACAGGGGGGCTACGAGCAGTACTTC
TRBV28	TRBJ2-7	.	.	CASSSRDGYEQYF	TGTGCCAGCAGTTCCCGGGACGGCTACGAGCAGTACTTC